Sequencing of this T cell receptor (beta chain) was carried out in a study of blood T cell repertoires in COVID-19. Across the study: PBMCs, B-cell-depleted T cells, or T cells were the source of the cDNA or gDNA that made up the material.

This table comes from immunoSEQ multiplex PCR, and its TCRdb copy is limited to in-frame clones, with some not included. The sample has 190,000 or so clones; 80% to 90% are singletons. Researchers sorted participants into cohorts using their self-reported clinical history. This clone was detected only once. Trimming cost V 0 bases and J 10 bases; bases outside gene matches: 9. This CDR3 spans 16 amino acids. Germline loops: CDR1 ENHRY, CDR2 SYGVKD. This chain joins TRBV10-3 and TRBJ1-6; 7 bases are shared with TRBD1. Sequencing was carried out using PBMCs or T cells enriched from blood (not recorded which). The sequence was collected from a man aged 18 to 30 with acute COVID-19. CDR3 bases: TGTGCCATCAGTGAGTCGGGGACAGACCCTTCCTCACCCCTCCACTTT. This sequence encodes CAISESGTDPSSPLHF.